This T cell receptor beta chain was sequenced for a study of blood T cell repertoires in COVID-19. Only in-frame clones appear in the TCRdb table, and some are missing; sequencing was by immunoSEQ multiplex PCR. This sample yields approximately 160,000 clones, of which around 82% are seen a single time; around 3.6% belongs to the top ten. Between the trimmed V and J ends, which lost 0 bases and 5 bases, there was a span of 11 bases. CDR1 is ENHRY and CDR2 is SYGVKD in the germline V gene. CDR3 length equals 15 residues. This TCR was recovered from a woman between 45 and 65 years old in a cohort exposed to, infected with or recovered from COVID-19 (not recorded which). The sequenced sample consisted of PBMCs or T cells enriched from blood (not recorded which). The V gene is TRBV10-3, the J gene TRBJ1-3; D remains ambiguous. CDR3 coding DNA: TGTGCCATCAGTGAGTCGCTAGAAAATCGAAACACCATATATTTT. This sequence encodes CAISESLENRNTIYF.